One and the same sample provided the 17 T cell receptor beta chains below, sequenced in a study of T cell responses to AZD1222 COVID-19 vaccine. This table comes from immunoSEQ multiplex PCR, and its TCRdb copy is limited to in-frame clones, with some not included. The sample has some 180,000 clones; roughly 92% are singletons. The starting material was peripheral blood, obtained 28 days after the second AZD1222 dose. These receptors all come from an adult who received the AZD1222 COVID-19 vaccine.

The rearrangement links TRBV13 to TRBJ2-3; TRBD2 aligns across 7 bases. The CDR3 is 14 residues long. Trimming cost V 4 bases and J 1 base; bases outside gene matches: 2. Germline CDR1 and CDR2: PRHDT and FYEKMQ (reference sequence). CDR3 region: CASSSGRGTDTQYF. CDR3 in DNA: TGTGCCAGCAGCTCAGGGAGGGGCACAGATACGCAGTATTTT.

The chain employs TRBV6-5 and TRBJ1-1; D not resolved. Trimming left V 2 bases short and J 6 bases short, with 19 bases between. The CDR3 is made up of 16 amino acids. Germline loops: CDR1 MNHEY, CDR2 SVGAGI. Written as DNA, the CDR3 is TGTGCCAGCAGTTACACGTCGGCTGTCGGCGTTCCTGAAGCTTTCTTT. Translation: CASSYTSAVGVPEAFF.

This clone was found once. CDR3: CASSEKSPDNYNSPLHF. As DNA, the CDR3 is TGTGCCAGCAGTGAAAAATCGCCGGATAATTATAATTCACCCCTCCACTTT. The V and J genes are TRBV6-1 and TRBJ1-6; no definite D call. This CDR3 has 17 amino acids. Germline CDR1 is MNHNS and CDR2 is SASEGT. With 2 bases removed from V and 4 bases from J, the gap between germline ends came to 15 bases.

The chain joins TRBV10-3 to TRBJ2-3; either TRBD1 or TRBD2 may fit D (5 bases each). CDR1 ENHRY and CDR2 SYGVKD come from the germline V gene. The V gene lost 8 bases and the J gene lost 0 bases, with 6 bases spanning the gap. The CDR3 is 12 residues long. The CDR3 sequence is CAIGDSTDTQYF. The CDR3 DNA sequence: TGTGCCATCGGGGACAGCACAGATACGCAGTATTTT.

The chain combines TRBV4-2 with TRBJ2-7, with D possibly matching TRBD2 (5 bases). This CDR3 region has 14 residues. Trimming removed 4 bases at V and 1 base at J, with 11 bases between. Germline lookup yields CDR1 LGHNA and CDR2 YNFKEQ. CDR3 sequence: CASSPQGGSYEQYF. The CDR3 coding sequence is TGTGCCAGCAGCCCTCAAGGAGGATCCTACGAGCAGTACTTC.

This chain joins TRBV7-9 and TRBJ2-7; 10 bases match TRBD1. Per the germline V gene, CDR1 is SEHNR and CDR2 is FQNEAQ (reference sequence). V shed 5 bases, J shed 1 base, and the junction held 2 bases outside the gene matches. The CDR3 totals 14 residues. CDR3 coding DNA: TGTGCCAGCAGCGGGGACAGGGGTTCCTACGAGCAGTACTTC. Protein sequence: CASSGDRGSYEQYF.

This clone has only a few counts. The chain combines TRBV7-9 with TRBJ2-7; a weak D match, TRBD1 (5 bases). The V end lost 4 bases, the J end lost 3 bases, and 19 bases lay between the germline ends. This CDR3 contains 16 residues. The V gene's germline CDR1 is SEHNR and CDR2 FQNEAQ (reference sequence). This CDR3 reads CASSSTTAYKDYEQYF. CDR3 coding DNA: TGTGCCAGCAGCTCAACGACAGCCTATAAAGACTACGAGCAGTACTTC.

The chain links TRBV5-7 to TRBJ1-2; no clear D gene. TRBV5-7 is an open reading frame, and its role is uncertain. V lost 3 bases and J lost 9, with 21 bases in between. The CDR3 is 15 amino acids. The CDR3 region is CASSSPEICTGCYTF. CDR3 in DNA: TGTGCCAGCAGCTCCCCTGAGATCTGTACGGGCTGCTACACCTTC.

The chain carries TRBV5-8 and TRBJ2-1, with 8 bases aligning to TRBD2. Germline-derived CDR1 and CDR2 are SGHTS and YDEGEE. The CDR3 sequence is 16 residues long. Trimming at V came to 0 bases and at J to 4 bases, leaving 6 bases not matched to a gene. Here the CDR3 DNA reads TGTGCCAGCAGCTTGGCAAGGACTAGCATATACAATGAGCAGTTCTTC. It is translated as CASSLARTSIYNEQFF.

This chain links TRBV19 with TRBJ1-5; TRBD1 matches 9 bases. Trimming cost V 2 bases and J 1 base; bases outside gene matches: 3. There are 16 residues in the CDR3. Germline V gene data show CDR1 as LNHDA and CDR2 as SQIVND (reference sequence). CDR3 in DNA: TGTGCCAGTAGTATATGGGACAGGGCGAGCAATCAGCCCCAGCATTTT. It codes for CASSIWDRASNQPQHF.

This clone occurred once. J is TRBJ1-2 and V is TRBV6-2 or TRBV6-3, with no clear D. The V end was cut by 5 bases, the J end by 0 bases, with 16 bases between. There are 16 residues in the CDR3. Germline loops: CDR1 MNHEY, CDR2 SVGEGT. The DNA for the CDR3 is TGTGCCAGCAGTCAAATTAGACCCGAAGCTAACTATGGCTACACCTTC. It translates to CASSQIRPEANYGYTF.

This CDR3 is CASSPRGGTQYF. DNA for the CDR3: TGTGCCAGTAGTCCCCGAGGGGGGACCCAGTACTTC. This chain links TRBV19 with TRBJ2-5; a possible D gene is TRBD1 (6 bases). CDR1 LNHDA and CDR2 SQIVND come from the germline V gene (reference sequence). There are 12 residues in the CDR3. The V gene lost 5 bases and the J gene lost 7 bases, with 11 bases spanning the gap.

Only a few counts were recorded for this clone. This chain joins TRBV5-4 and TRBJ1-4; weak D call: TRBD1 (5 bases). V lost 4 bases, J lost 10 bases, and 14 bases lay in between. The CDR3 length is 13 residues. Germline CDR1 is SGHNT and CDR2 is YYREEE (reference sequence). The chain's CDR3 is CASSRDGWGKLFF. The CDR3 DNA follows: TGTGCCAGCAGCCGGGACGGGTGGGGAAAACTGTTTTTT.

The CDR3 DNA is TGCGCCAGCAGTCCAGATCCGAATTCACCCCTCCACTTT. This codes for CASSPDPNSPLHF. V usage is TRBV10-1 and J usage is TRBJ1-6; no firm D call. The CDR3 covers 13 residues. CDR1 and CDR2 (germline): WNHNN, SYGVQD (reference sequence). Trimming took 5 bases from V and 7 from J, leaving 9 bases between them.

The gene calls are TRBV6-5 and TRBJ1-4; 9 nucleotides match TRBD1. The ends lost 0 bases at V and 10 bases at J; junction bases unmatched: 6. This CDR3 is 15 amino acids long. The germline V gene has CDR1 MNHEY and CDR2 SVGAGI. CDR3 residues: CASSYSDRGPGKLFF. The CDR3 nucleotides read TGTGCCAGCAGTTACTCGGACAGGGGTCCTGGAAAACTGTTTTTT.

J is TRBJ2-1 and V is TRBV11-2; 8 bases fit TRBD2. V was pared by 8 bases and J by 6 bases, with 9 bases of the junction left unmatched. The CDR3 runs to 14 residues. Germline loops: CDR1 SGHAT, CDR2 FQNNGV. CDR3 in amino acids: CASARGDYSNEQFF. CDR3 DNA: TGTGCCAGCGCGCGGGGGGATTACAGCAATGAGCAGTTCTTC. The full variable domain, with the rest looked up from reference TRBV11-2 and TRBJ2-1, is EAGVAQSPRYKIIEKRQSVAFWCNPISGHATLYWYQQILGQGPKLLIQFQNNGVVDDSQLPKDRFSAERLKGVDSTLKIQPAKLEDSAVYLCASARGDYSNEQFFGPGTRLTVL.

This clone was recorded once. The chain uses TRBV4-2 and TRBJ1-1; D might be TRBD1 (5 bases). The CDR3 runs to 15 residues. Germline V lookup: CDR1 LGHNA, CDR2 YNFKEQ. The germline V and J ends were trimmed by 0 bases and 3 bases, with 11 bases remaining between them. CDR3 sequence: CASSQDAGPDTEAFF. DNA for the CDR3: TGTGCCAGCAGCCAAGATGCAGGGCCGGACACTGAAGCTTTCTTT.